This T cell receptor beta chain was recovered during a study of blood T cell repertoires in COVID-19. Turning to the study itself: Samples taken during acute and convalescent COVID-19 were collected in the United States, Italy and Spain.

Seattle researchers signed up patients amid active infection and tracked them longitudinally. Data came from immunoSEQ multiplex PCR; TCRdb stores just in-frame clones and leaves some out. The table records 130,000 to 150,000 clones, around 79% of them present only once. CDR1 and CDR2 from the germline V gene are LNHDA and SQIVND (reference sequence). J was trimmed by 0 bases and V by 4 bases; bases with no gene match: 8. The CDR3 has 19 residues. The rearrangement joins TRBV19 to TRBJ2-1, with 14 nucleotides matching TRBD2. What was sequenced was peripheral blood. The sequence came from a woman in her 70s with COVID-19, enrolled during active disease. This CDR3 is CASSTTGTSGGRSYNEQFF. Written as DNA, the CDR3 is TGTGCCAGTAGTACGACCGGGACTAGCGGGGGTCGCTCCTACAATGAGCAGTTCTTC.